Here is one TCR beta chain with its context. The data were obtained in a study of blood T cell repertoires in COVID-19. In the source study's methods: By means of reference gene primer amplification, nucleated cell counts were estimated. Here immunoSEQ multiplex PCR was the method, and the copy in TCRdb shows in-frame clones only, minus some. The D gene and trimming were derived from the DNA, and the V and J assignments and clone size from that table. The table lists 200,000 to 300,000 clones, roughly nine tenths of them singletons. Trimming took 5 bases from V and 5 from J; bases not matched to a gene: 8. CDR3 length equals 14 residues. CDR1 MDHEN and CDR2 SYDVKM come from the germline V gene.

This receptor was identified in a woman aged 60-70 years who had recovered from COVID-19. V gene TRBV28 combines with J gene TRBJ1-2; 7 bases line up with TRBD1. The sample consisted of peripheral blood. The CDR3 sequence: CASSLGQVGYGYTF. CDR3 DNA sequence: TGTGCCAGCAGTCTTGGACAGGTTGGATATGGCTACACCTTC.